The present T cell receptor (beta chain) was sequenced within a study of blood T cell repertoires in COVID-19. TCRdb's table, derived via immunoSEQ multiplex PCR, lists solely in-frame clones and lacks some. The data show around 480,000 clones, roughly 88% seen once. Germline V gene lookup returns CDR1 SNHLY and CDR2 FYNNEI. Trimming cost V 10 bases and J 1 base, with 10 bases left between them. This CDR3 has 12 residues. This clonotype was obtained from a woman in her 50s with COVID-19, enrolled during active disease. The chain couples TRBV2 to TRBJ1-1; maybe TRBD1 (6 bases). Sequenced sample: peripheral blood. The CDR3 region is CATGQTNTEAFF. CDR3 nucleotides: TGTGCCACCGGACAGACGAACACTGAAGCTTTCTTT.